This is a list of T cell receptor beta chains from one sample in a study of blood T cell repertoires in COVID-19. Sequencing was performed with immunoSEQ multiplex PCR; in TCRdb, only in-frame clones are kept and a portion is missing. The sample has a few hundred thousand clones; about 87% are singletons. Sequencing was carried out using peripheral blood. All receptors come from a human donor in a cohort sampled during active COVID-19. CDR3s include the opening cysteine and the closing phenylalanine or tryptophan. A D gene is named only where the DNA matches it firmly. Clone size is given for some rows only: seen once, a few or many times, or a class if the clone is expanded.

J gene,D gene,V gene,clone size,CDR3 DNA,CDR3 protein
TRBJ2-2,-,TRBV6-1,-,TGTGCCAGCAGTGAACCGAACCGGGTTAGGAACACCGGGGAGCTGTTTTTT,CASSEPNRVRNTGELFF
TRBJ2-3,TRBD2,TRBV7-3,once,TGTGCCAGCAGCTTGCATACTAGCGGTGTCACAGATACGCAGTATTTT,CASSLHTSGVTDTQYF
TRBJ1-1,-,TRBV2,once,TGTGCCAGCAGGTTGGGTAGCGGCGGTATGAACACTGAAGCTTTCTTT,CASRLGSGGMNTEAFF
TRBJ2-7,-,TRBV7-2,-,TGTGCCAGCAGCTTGCAACAGGGACCTAGGGGTTACGAGCAGTACTTC,CASSLQQGPRGYEQYF
TRBJ2-3,TRBD1,TRBV5-1,-,TGCGCCAGCAGCGGTGCGACAGGGGCGGTAGGAGATACGCAGTATTTT,CASSGATGAVGDTQYF
TRBJ1-2,TRBD1,TRBV19,-,TGTGCCAGTTCAGACAGGGGGAAGCGGGGCTACACCTTC,CASSDRGKRGYTF
TRBJ1-2,-,TRBV28,-,TGTGCCAGCAGACCTCGACAGCTCGCTTTAAGCTACACCTTC,CASRPRQLALSYTF
TRBJ2-2,TRBD2,TRBV15,-,TGTGCCACCAGCAGAGTTCGAAGCGGGGGGGCGAACACCGGGGAGCTGTTTTTT,CATSRVRSGGANTGELFF
TRBJ1-3,-,TRBV5-4,-,TGTGCCAGCAGCGCCGGCTCTGGAAACACCATATATTTT,CASSAGSGNTIYF
TRBJ2-1,TRBD2,TRBV11-3,-,TGTGCCAGCAGCTCCGGACTAGCGGGGGGCTCCTACAATGAGCAGTTCTTC,CASSSGLAGGSYNEQFF
TRBJ2-3,-,TRBV10-3,-,TGTGCCATCAGTGACCCGGGGGTAGCGGACCGCACAGATACGCAGTATTTT,CAISDPGVADRTDTQYF
TRBJ1-2,-,TRBV12-3/TRBV12-4,-,TGTGCCAGCAGTTTCTCAGGGGTGGGCTACACCTTC,CASSFSGVGYTF
TRBJ1-4,TRBD1,TRBV18,once,TGTGCCAGCTCACCCGTAGGGACAGTTAATGAAAAACTGTTTTTT,CASSPVGTVNEKLFF
TRBJ1-5,TRBD1,TRBV4-1,-,TGCGCCAGCAGTCTAGGACAGGGGTATCAGCCCCAGCATTTT,CASSLGQGYQPQHF
TRBJ1-2,TRBD1,TRBV18,-,TGTGCCAGCTCATTTGGGACAGCCGCTAACTATGGCTACACCTTC,CASSFGTAANYGYTF
TRBJ2-1,TRBD1,TRBV6-2/TRBV6-3,few,TGTGCCAGCAGCCCTGACAGGGTTTCCTGGTTAAATGAGCAGTTCTTC,CASSPDRVSWLNEQFF
TRBJ1-5,TRBD1,TRBV19,-,TGTGCCAGTAGTATCTGGACAGGGGATCAGCCCCAGCATTTT,CASSIWTGDQPQHF
TRBJ1-2,TRBD1,TRBV9,-,TGTGCCAGCAGCGTCCAGACAGGGTCGCTATCTGGCTACACCTTC,CASSVQTGSLSGYTF
TRBJ1-5,-,TRBV19,-,TGTGCCAGTAGTATAGGCAGGCGATTTAGCAATCAGCCCCAGCATTTT,CASSIGRRFSNQPQHF
TRBJ1-6,-,TRBV9,-,TGTGCCAGCAGCGAACAGGGTCTAAATTCACCCCTCCACTTT,CASSEQGLNSPLHF
TRBJ2-3,-,TRBV5-1,-,TGCGCCAGCAGCTTGAGTTTACTCACAGATACGCAGTATTTT,CASSLSLLTDTQYF
TRBJ2-4,TRBD2,TRBV27,-,TGTGCCAGCAGTTTATCCGGCGGGAGTGCTGTCAAAAACATTCAGTACTTC,CASSLSGGSAVKNIQYF
TRBJ1-5,-,TRBV4-3,-,TGCGCCAGCAGCCAAGATTTGAGTCTTGGTTATCAGCCCCAGCATTTT,CASSQDLSLGYQPQHF
TRBJ2-7,TRBD1,TRBV5-6,once,TGTGCCAGCAGCTCAGGACAGGGCTCCTACGAGCAGTACTTC,CASSSGQGSYEQYF
TRBJ2-1,-,TRBV5-4,-,TGTGCCAGCTATAGCAGGGGAAGCTCCTACAATGAGCAGTTCTTC,CASYSRGSSYNEQFF
TRBJ2-2,TRBD1,TRBV5-1,few,TGCGCCAGCAGCGAGGGACAGGGTCACACCGGGGAGCTGTTTTTT,CASSEGQGHTGELFF
TRBJ2-5,TRBD2,TRBV2,-,TGTGCCAGCAGTGTCGGGAGGGATGAGACCCAGTACTTC,CASSVGRDETQYF
TRBJ1-2,TRBD1,TRBV28,once,TGTGCCAGCAGTTTGGGCAACAGGGACAGCTATGGCTACACCTTC,CASSLGNRDSYGYTF
TRBJ2-5,TRBD1,TRBV19,-,TGTGCCAGTAGTGGAAGGGGGCCGCAACAAGAGACCCAGTACTTC,CASSGRGPQQETQYF
TRBJ2-5,-,TRBV5-6,-,TGTGCCAGCAGCCCCCAGTACCAAGAGACCCAGTACTTC,CASSPQYQETQYF
TRBJ2-2,TRBD2,TRBV3-1/TRBV3-2,-,TGTGCCAGCAGTCGGACTAGCGGGAGATCTATGGGCGGGGAGCTGTTTTTT,CASSRTSGRSMGGELFF
TRBJ1-1,-,TRBV23-1,-,TGCGCCAGCAGTCGCCCGAGGGGGGGAGACACTGAAGCTTTCTTT,CASSRPRGGDTEAFF
TRBJ1-1,-,TRBV7-7,-,TGTGCTAGCAGTCGACGACAGAACACTGAAGCTTTCTTT,CASSRRQNTEAFF
TRBJ1-4,TRBD1,TRBV5-5,-,TGTGCCAGCAGCTTACAGGGGCGGTACGAAAAACTGTTTTTT,CASSLQGRYEKLFF
TRBJ2-1,TRBD2,TRBV19,once,TGTGCCAGTATGGGACTAGCGGGAGGGGGGGTCAATGAGCAGTTCTTC,CASMGLAGGGVNEQFF
TRBJ1-4,TRBD1,TRBV11-2,-,TGTGCCAGCAGCCCTCGGCCGACAGGGGCGGGTGAAAAACTGTTTTTT,CASSPRPTGAGEKLFF
TRBJ2-3,TRBD1,TRBV10-2,-,TGCGCCAGCAGTCAAAGACAGGGGGTCGGAACAGATACGCAGTATTTT,CASSQRQGVGTDTQYF
TRBJ1-1,TRBD1,TRBV24-1,-,TGTGCCACCTCCCGGACAGGGTGGGTTGGGGCTTTCTTT,CATSRTGWVGAFF
TRBJ2-1,TRBD1,TRBV5-1,-,TGCGCCAGCAGCTTGGGACAGGGGATCAATGAGCAGTTCTTC,CASSLGQGINEQFF
TRBJ2-3,TRBD2,TRBV7-2,-,TGTGCCAGCAGCTTAGCGCGAGGACTAGCGGGGGGCACAGATACGCAGTATTTT,CASSLARGLAGGTDTQYF
TRBJ2-5,-,TRBV5-1,-,TGCGCCAGCAGCTTGGAGAGCGGAGAAGAGACCCAGTACTTC,CASSLESGEETQYF